This TCR beta chain stems from a study of T-cell reconstitution after alpha-beta-depleted transplantation in children. Study-level points and caveats: High day-60 TCRbeta diversity in some patients came from surviving recipient T cells and thymic progenitors. At one year after transplant, newly produced T cells mostly accounted for T-cell counts and diversity.

This clonotype was counted between two and nine times. Its antigen is still unknown. Researchers prepared the TCRbeta library using unique molecular identifiers, the study reports. TCRdb itself ran the PCR reads through MiXCR, one entry per CDR3 protein. The sample records fewer than 350,000 distinct CDR3 sequences, 10% being singletons. Germline V gene sequence: CDR1 SGHRS, CDR2 YFSETQ. This CDR3 comprises 13 residues. Trimming cost V 2 bases and J 4 bases, with 10 bases left between them. The sample here was PBMCs, taken before TCRalphabeta/CD19-depleted stem cell transplant. This TCR derives from a boy under three years old with acute myeloid leukemia, due to receive a stem cell transplant. J is TRBJ2-7 and V is TRBV5-1; perhaps TRBD1 as D (5 bases). CDR3 amino acids: CASSFTQGYEQYF. The DNA for the CDR3 is TGCGCCAGCAGCTTTACCCAGGGATACGAGCAGTACTTC.